A single T cell receptor beta chain is shown here with its context. The antigen is unknown. The data belong to a study of cytomegalovirus exposure and HLA in healthy donors. Study-wide points: It emerged from a later analysis that several of the most significant clusters appeared to be linked to common viral pathogens.

The PCR was carried out with 60 Vbeta primers and 13 Jbeta primers. Produced via immunoSEQ multiplex PCR; TCRdb's table is partial and in-frame only. The sample yields some 180,000 clones, roughly 78% seen once. Germline CDR1 is SNHLY and CDR2 is FYNNEI. The CDR3 sequence is 15 residues long. V lost 4 bases, J lost 0 bases, and 10 bases lay in between. The sample consisted of PBMCs. The rearrangement joins TRBV2 to TRBJ2-1; D gene ambiguous. The clonotype was recovered from a woman aged 25 to 39 in good health and CMV-seropositive. CDR3 sequence (DNA): TGTGCCAGCAGTGTGCGGCTCAGCTCCTACAATGAGCAGTTCTTC. It specifies CASSVRLSSYNEQFF.